This entry lists 25 T cell receptor beta chains sequenced from one sample in a study of T-cell memory formation after mild COVID-19. One entry per CDR3 protein, called by TCRdb with MiXCR from the 5' RACE reads. The repertoire holds roughly 260,000 distinct CDR3 sequences, about 17% seen once, with approximately 3.5% in the top ten. Specimen: PBMCs or a T cell subset sorted from them (not recorded which). These receptors all stem from a man between 18 and 29 years old who had mild COVID-19 (a few samples of this study predate the infection). Cell type and time point are not known.

The chain carries TRBV20-1 and TRBJ1-5; D might be TRBD1 (5 bases). CDR1 is DFQATT, CDR2 SNEGSKA, per germline (reference sequence). The CDR3 has 17 residues. V lost 0 bases and J lost 7, with 22 bases in between. The DNA for the CDR3 is TGCAGTGCTAGAGACCTTGGGGGAGCCTCCGAGTGGCAGCCCCAGCATTTT. Its protein product is CSARDLGGASEWQPQHF.

This clonotype occurred a few times. The CDR3 sequence is CASSSRDWGADEQYF. CDR3 bases: TGTGCCAGCAGTTCCCGGGACTGGGGCGCGGACGAGCAGTACTTC. The chain links TRBV27 to TRBJ2-7, with a tentative D call TRBD2 (6 bases). The CDR3 consists of 15 residues. Germline CDR1 and CDR2: MNHEY and SMNVEV (reference sequence). V shed 4 bases and J shed 5 bases, with 18 bases lying between them.

The chain has TRBV19 and TRBJ2-3, with a possible D match to TRBD1 (6 bases). The CDR3 totals 16 residues. The V gene lost 5 bases and the J gene lost 1 base, with 16 bases spanning the gap. Per germline, CDR1 LNHDA and CDR2 SQIVND (reference sequence). As DNA, the CDR3 is TGTGCCAGTAGTCCCCTCACAGGGTTGGGCACAGATACGCAGTATTTT. Encoded protein: CASSPLTGLGTDTQYF.

This clonotype has only a few counts. The V gene is TRBV7-2, the J gene TRBJ2-5, with 7 bases lining up with TRBD2. With 6 bases clipped from V and 0 bases from J, the junction kept 4 bases outside the gene matches. CDR1 is SGHTA, CDR2 FQGNSA, per germline. This CDR3 contains 14 residues. Written as DNA, the CDR3 is TGTGCCAGCAGAACCCGGGGGGACCAAGAGACCCAGTACTTC. Translated: CASRTRGDQETQYF. Looking up the rest from reference TRBV7-2 and TRBJ2-5 gives the full variable domain: GAGVSQSPSNKVTEKGKDVELRCDPISGHTALYWYRQSLGQGLEFLIYFQGNSAPDKSGLPSDRFSAERTGGSVSTLTIQRTQQEDSAVYLCASRTRGDQETQYFGPGTRLLVL.

The genes are TRBV7-3 and TRBJ2-7; D is perhaps TRBD1 (6 bases). CDR3 length equals 15 residues. V shed 6 bases and J shed 5 bases, with 20 bases lying between them. Germline CDR1 reads SGHTA; CDR2 reads FQGTGA. CDR3 nucleotide sequence: TGTGCCAGCAGTCCCCGGGCAGGGGCTCCCCACGAGCAGTACTTC. Protein: CASSPRAGAPHEQYF.

The CDR3 nucleotides are TGTGCCAGCAGCTCAAACAGGGACAGGGTTACTACGCAGTATTTT. This gives the protein CASSSNRDRVTTQYF. The chain uses TRBV7-8 and TRBJ2-3, with 9 bases matching TRBD1. With 4 bases clipped from V and 8 bases from J, the junction kept 10 bases outside the gene matches. Looked up from germline, CDR1 is SGHVS and CDR2 is FQNEAQ. The CDR3 length is 15 residues. Full variable domain (outside the CDR3, taken from reference TRBV7-8 and TRBJ2-3): GAGVSQSPRYKVAKRGQDVALRCDPISGHVSLFWYQQALGQGPEFLTYFQNEAQLDKSGLPSDRFFAERPEGSVSTLKIQRTQQEDSAVYLCASSSNRDRVTTQYFGPGTRLTVL.

This clonotype was observed a few times. J is TRBJ1-2 and V is TRBV12-3 or TRBV12-4; 11 positions match TRBD1. The ends lost 5 bases at V and 6 bases at J; junction bases unmatched: 11. The CDR3 consists of 16 residues. Written as DNA, the CDR3 is TGTGCCAGCAGTCTAGTCTCCGGGACAGGGGGAAATGGCTACACCTTC. It is translated as CASSLVSGTGGNGYTF.

The chain recombines TRBV28 with TRBJ2-2, with D unclear. Germline CDR1 and CDR2: MDHEN and SYDVKM. This CDR3 comprises 14 residues. V dropped 6 bases and J dropped 4 bases, with 12 bases sitting between them. The CDR3 here is CASSRHLGTGELFF. The CDR3 DNA is TGTGCCAGCAGCCGCCATCTGGGCACCGGGGAGCTGTTTTTT.

The sample holds a few counts of this clonotype. J is TRBJ1-4 and V is TRBV28; maybe TRBD1 (5 bases). With 3 bases removed from V and 8 bases from J, the gap between germline ends came to 16 bases. The CDR3 has 15 amino acids. The germline CDR1 and CDR2 sequences are MDHEN and SYDVKM. CDR3 residues: CASSFSGLGGEKLFF. For the CDR3, the DNA is TGTGCCAGCAGTTTCTCCGGACTGGGGGGAGAAAAACTGTTTTTT.

This clonotype was counted only a few times. This chain connects TRBV7-2 to TRBJ2-2; 10 bases line up with TRBD1. V lost 4 bases, J lost 6 bases, and 8 bases stayed unmatched. The CDR3 has 16 amino acids. The germline gives CDR1 SGHTA, CDR2 FQGNSA. CDR3 in DNA: TGTGCCAGCAGCTCTTACGGGACAGGGGTTTCCGGGGAGCTGTTTTTT. Translation gives CASSSYGTGVSGELFF. Drawing the rest from reference TRBV7-2 and TRBJ2-2, the complete variable domain is GAGVSQSPSNKVTEKGKDVELRCDPISGHTALYWYRQSLGQGLEFLIYFQGNSAPDKSGLPSDRFSAERTGGSVSTLTIQRTQQEDSAVYLCASSSYGTGVSGELFFGEGSRLTVL.

This clonotype occurred a few times. V is TRBV18 and J is TRBJ2-7; D is perhaps TRBD2 (5 bases). The ends were cut back, 0 bases at V and 2 bases at J, with 14 bases in the middle. The CDR3 runs to 16 residues. Germline values: CDR1 KGHSH, CDR2 LQKENI. The CDR3 DNA sequence: TGTGCCAGCTCACCACCGGCTGGGAGCCATACCTACGAGCAGTACTTC. Its translation: CASSPPAGSHTYEQYF.

The chain uses TRBV24-1 and TRBJ2-3, with D unresolved. This CDR3 contains 12 residues. Trimming took off 1 base at V and 5 bases at J, with 3 bases between the two ends. CDR1 is KGHDR and CDR2 is SFDVKD in the germline V gene. CDR3 loop: CATSDLEDTQYF. CDR3 nucleotide sequence: TGTGCCACCAGTGATTTAGAAGATACGCAGTATTTT.

This chain uses TRBV2 with TRBJ2-1, with D unclear. This CDR3 spans 14 amino acids. The germline CDR1 and CDR2 sequences are SNHLY and FYNNEI. The V end lost 2 bases, the J end lost 8 bases, and 13 bases lay between the germline ends. CDR3 in DNA: TGTGCCAGCAGTGAACTCGGCAGTATCTATGAGCAGTTCTTC. This encodes CASSELGSIYEQFF.

This clonotype was counted at least ten times. The genes are TRBV5-1 and TRBJ1-2, with D hard to call. This CDR3 spans 14 amino acids. V lost 4 bases and J 2 bases, leaving 12 bases between the germline ends. Germline assignment: CDR1 SGHRS and CDR2 YFSETQ. The CDR3 region is CASSLWTENYGYTF. For the CDR3, the DNA is TGCGCCAGCAGCCTGTGGACGGAGAACTATGGCTACACCTTC. The full variable domain, completed using reference TRBV5-1 and TRBJ1-2, is KAGVTQTPRYLIKTRGQQVTLSCSPISGHRSVSWYQQTPGQGLQFLFEYFSETQRNKGNFPGRFSGRQFSNSRSEMNVSTLELGDSALYLCASSLWTENYGYTFGSGTRLTVV.

The table lists this clonotype with a few counts. The chain uses TRBV7-9 and TRBJ2-1; D gene ambiguous. The length of the CDR3 is 12 residues. The V end lost 3 bases, the J end lost 10 bases, and 10 bases lay between the germline ends. Germline assignment: CDR1 SEHNR and CDR2 FQNEAQ (reference sequence). CDR3 loop: CASSLIGVEQFF. CDR3 nucleotides: TGTGCCAGCAGCTTGATTGGAGTGGAGCAGTTCTTC. The variable domain in full, with the rest retrieved from reference TRBV7-9 and TRBJ2-1, is DTGVSQNPRHKITKRGQNVTFRCDPISEHNRLYWYRQTLGQGPEFLTYFQNEAQLEKSRLLSDRFSAERPKGSFSTLEIQRTEQGDSAMYLCASSLIGVEQFFGPGTRLTVL.

The chain links TRBV7-2 to TRBJ1-1, with D unresolved. V was shortened by 5 bases and J by 11 bases, with 15 bases between the two germline ends. The CDR3 length is 12 residues. Per the germline V gene, CDR1 is SGHTA and CDR2 is FQGNSA. This CDR3 reads CASSPRPGGAFF. In nucleotides, the CDR3 is TGTGCCAGCAGCCCACGACCCGGAGGGGCTTTCTTT.

This clonotype was seen a handful of times. This chain links TRBV15 with TRBJ1-1, with D unresolved. Trimming cost V 0 bases and J 6 bases, with 11 bases left between them. From germline, CDR1 is LNHNV and CDR2 YYDKDF (reference sequence). This CDR3 comprises 14 residues. CDR3 nucleotides: TGTGCCACCAGCAGAGATGGCCCTGCGGCTGAAGCTTTCTTT. Translated, it gives CATSRDGPAAEAFF.

The sample holds a few counts of this clonotype. V gene TRBV4-1 combines with J gene TRBJ2-1, with no clear D. V dropped 0 bases and J dropped 1 base, with 13 bases sitting between them. CDR1 is MGHRA, CDR2 YSYEKL, per germline. The CDR3 consists of 17 residues. CDR3 DNA: TGCGCCAGCAGCCAAGATATAAGGGTAAAGTCCTACAATGAGCAGTTCTTC. Translated: CASSQDIRVKSYNEQFF.

This clonotype was counted only a few times. The chain has TRBV12-3 or TRBV12-4 and TRBJ2-2, with 7 bases identical to TRBD1. The CDR3 is 14 residues long. Trimming removed 11 bases from V and 5 bases from J; junction bases left unmatched: 11. CDR3 amino acids: CAFYRGTNTGELFF. In nucleotides, the CDR3 is TGTGCCTTCTACAGGGGAACCAATACCGGGGAGCTGTTTTTT.

The chain recombines TRBV3-1 with TRBJ2-1; 7 bases line up with TRBD2. This CDR3 contains 14 residues. The V segment lost 4 bases and the J segment 8 bases; nucleotides outside the gene matches: 8. Per germline, CDR1 LGHDT and CDR2 YNNKEL (reference sequence). This CDR3 is CASSRGGPVDEQFF. DNA for the CDR3: TGTGCCAGCAGCCGGGGGGGACCTGTCGATGAGCAGTTCTTC.

This clonotype was recorded at least ten times. This chain joins TRBV29-1 and TRBJ2-3; TRBD2 might be the D (5 bases). The V end lost 7 bases, the J end lost 6 bases, and 11 bases lay between the germline ends. Germline V gives CDR1 SQVTM, CDR2 ANQGSEA. The CDR3 has 11 amino acids. The CDR3 DNA is TGCAGCGGGGCGGGCGTTGATACGCAGTATTTT. The encoded protein is CSGAGVDTQYF.

The sample holds a few counts of this clonotype. The rearrangement uses TRBV7-6 and TRBJ2-3; TRBD1 matches 8 bases. Losses at the gene ends were 9 bases for V and 4 bases for J; bases not matched to a gene: 3. The CDR3 totals 12 residues. Germline V gene lookup returns CDR1 SGHVS and CDR2 FNYEAQ. This CDR3 is CASADRADTQYF. CDR3 DNA: TGTGCCAGTGCGGACAGGGCAGATACGCAGTATTTT.

This clonotype occurred many times. J is TRBJ2-2 and V is TRBV12-3 or TRBV12-4; D remains ambiguous. The CDR3 extends over 11 amino acids. Trimming cost V 3 bases and J 6 bases, with 2 bases left between them. The CDR3 sequence is CASSLSGELFF. For the CDR3, the DNA is TGTGCCAGCAGTTTGTCCGGGGAGCTGTTTTTT.

J is TRBJ1-1 and V is TRBV7-2; 9 bases line up with TRBD1. CDR1 and CDR2 from the germline V gene are SGHTA and FQGNSA. Losses at the gene ends were 5 bases for V and 8 bases for J; bases not matched to a gene: 6. This CDR3 region has 13 residues. CDR3 in amino acids: CASSPGQGREAFF. The DNA for the CDR3 is TGTGCCAGCAGCCCGGGACAGGGAAGGGAAGCTTTCTTT.

The rearrangement links TRBV12-3 or TRBV12-4 to TRBJ2-6; the D is unclear. V lost 3 bases and J lost 0, with 6 bases in between. CDR3 size: 15 residues. CDR3 coding DNA: TGTGCCAGCAGTTTCTCCGGCTCTGGGGCCAACGTCCTGACTTTC. It is translated as CASSFSGSGANVLTF.